The TCR beta chain described here comes from a study of blood T cells in healthy people across ages. For the second PCR, which ran for about 6 to 11 cycles, a sample-barcoded 5' primer and a J-beta primer mix were used. From the 5' RACE reads, TCRdb called clonotypes with MiXCR, one entry per CDR3 protein. The data show about a million distinct CDR3 sequences, 45% to 60% seen once. CDR1 SGHVS and CDR2 FQNEAQ come from the germline V gene. The CDR3 is made up of 13 amino acids. Details on this clonotype: The junction differs from germline at one of its ends, possibly a read error.

This sequence joins TRBV7-8 and TRBJ1-2, with D perhaps TRBD1 (5 bases). The sequenced sample was blood. The source is a woman in her fifties or sixties in good health. The CDR3 DNA sequence: TGTGCCGGCAGCCAGACAGAGCTCTATGGCTACACCTTC. Its translation: CAGSQTELYGYTF.